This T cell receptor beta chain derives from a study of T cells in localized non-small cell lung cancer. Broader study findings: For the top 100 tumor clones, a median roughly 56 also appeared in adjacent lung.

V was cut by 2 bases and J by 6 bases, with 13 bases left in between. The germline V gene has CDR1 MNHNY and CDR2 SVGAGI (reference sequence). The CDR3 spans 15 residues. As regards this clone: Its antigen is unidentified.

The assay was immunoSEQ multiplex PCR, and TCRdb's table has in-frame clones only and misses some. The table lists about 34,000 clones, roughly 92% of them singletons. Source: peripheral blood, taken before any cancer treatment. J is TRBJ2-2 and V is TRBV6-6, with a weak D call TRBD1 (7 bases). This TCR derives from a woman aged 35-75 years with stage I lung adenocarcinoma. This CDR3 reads CASSYGAGGSGELFF. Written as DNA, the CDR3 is TGTGCCAGCAGTTACGGGGCAGGGGGGTCCGGGGAGCTGTTTTTT.